This record concerns one T cell receptor (beta chain) sequence. Its antigen is currently unknown. This record comes from a study of T cell responses to AZD1222 COVID-19 vaccine. Study-wide results and caveats: Donors were mostly white British, more females; clonal diversity possibly underestimated. Spike-specific TCR breadth and depth rose after two AZD1222 doses. Nearly half of spike-specific TCRs reportedly target variant regions that are unmutated in the B.1.351 and B.1.1.7 variants.

Clones were sequenced by immunoSEQ multiplex PCR, and TCRdb holds only the in-frame ones, with some missing. In the table there are about 100,000 clones, around 87% of which are singletons. Germline assignment: CDR1 MNHNS and CDR2 SASEGT. The CDR3 totals 15 residues. V lost 3 bases and J lost 6; bases outside the gene matches: 8. The chain joins TRBV6-1 to TRBJ1-1; TRBD1 matches 9 bases. The source is an adult who received the AZD1222 COVID-19 vaccine. Sequenced material: peripheral blood, taken 28 days after the second AZD1222 dose. The CDR3 is CASSDRQGVYAEAFF. The CDR3 DNA follows: TGTGCCAGCAGTGACCGACAGGGGGTATACGCTGAAGCTTTCTTT.